This TCR beta chain is drawn from a study of T cell responses to AZD1222 COVID-19 vaccine. This CDR3 contains 16 residues. With 9 bases clipped from V and 0 bases from J, the junction kept 9 bases outside the gene matches. The germline CDR1 and CDR2 sequences are LNHDA and SQIVND (reference sequence). Study-wide results and caveats: Per reports, nearly half of all spike-specific TCRs target regions that are unmutated in variants. It was only 6 or 7 AZD1222 recipients who were seropositive at baseline. A mostly white British donor set with more females was recruited, and clonal diversity was possibly underestimated.

The data were produced by immunoSEQ multiplex PCR, yet TCRdb's version contains in-frame clones alone and is incomplete. This sample has about 54,000 clones, with roughly 90% found just once. Notes on this clone: Its target is not known.

The material was peripheral blood, obtained on day 0 of AZD1222 vaccination. The rearrangement uses TRBV19 and TRBJ1-5; 9 bases map to TRBD1. The TCR sequence derives from an adult in good health. The CDR3 DNA sequence: TGTGCCAGCTCGGGGACAGGGACGGCTAGCAATCAGCCCCAGCATTTT. The encoded protein is CASSGTGTASNQPQHF. The whole variable domain, remainder taken from reference TRBV19 and TRBJ1-5, is DGGITQSPKYLFRKEGQNVTLSCEQNLNHDAMYWYRQDPGQGLRLIYYSQIVNDFQKGDIAEGYSVSREKKESFPLTVTSAQKNPTAFYLCASSGTGTASNQPQHFGDGTRLSIL.